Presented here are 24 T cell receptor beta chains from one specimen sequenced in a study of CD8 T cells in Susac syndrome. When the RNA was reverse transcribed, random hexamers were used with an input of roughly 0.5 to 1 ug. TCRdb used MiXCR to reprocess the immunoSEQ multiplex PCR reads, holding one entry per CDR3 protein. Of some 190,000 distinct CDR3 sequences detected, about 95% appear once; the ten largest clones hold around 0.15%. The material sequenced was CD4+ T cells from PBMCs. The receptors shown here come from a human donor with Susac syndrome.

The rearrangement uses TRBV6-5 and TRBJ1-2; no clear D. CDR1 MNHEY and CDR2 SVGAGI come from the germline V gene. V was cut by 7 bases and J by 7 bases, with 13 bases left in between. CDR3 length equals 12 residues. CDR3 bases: TGTGCCAGCACGACCTCGGCAGGTGGCTACACCTTC. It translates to CASTTSAGGYTF.

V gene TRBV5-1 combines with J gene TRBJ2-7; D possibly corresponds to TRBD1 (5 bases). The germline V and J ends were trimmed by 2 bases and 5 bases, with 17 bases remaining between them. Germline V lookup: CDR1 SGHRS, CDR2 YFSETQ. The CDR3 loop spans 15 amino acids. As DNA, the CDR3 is TGCGCCAGCAGCTTACGTCAGGGTCGGGTCGACGAGCAGTACTTC. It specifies CASSLRQGRVDEQYF.

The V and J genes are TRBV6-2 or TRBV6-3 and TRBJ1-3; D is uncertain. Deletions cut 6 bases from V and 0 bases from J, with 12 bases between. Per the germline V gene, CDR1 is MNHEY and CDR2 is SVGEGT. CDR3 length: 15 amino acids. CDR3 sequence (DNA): TGTGCCAGCAGGTCCGTGGGCTACTCTGGAAACACCATATATTTT. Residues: CASRSVGYSGNTIYF.

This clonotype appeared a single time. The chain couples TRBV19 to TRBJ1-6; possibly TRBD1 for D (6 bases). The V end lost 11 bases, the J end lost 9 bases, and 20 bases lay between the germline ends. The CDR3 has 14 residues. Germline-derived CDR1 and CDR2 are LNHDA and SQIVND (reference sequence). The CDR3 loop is CACNGGAIGSPLHF. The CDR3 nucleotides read TGTGCCTGCAATGGGGGGGCTATCGGTTCACCCCTCCACTTT.

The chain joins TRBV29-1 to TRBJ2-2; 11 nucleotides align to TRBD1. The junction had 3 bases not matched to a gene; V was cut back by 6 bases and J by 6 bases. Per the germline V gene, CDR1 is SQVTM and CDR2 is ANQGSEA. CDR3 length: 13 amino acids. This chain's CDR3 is CSVGTGGSGELFF. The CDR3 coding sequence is TGCAGCGTAGGGACAGGGGGATCCGGGGAGCTGTTTTTT.

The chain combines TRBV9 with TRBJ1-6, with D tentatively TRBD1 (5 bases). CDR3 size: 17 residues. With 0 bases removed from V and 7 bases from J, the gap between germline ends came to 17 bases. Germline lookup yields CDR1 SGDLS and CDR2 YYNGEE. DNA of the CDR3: TGTGCCAGCAGCGTAGGCCCCAGGGTGGGGCCGAATTCACCCCTCCACTTT. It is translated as CASSVGPRVGPNSPLHF.

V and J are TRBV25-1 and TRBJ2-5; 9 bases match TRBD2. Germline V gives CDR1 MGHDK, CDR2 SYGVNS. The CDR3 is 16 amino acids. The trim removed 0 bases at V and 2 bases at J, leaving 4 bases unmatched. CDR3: CASSEYEAGGQETQYF. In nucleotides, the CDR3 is TGTGCCAGCAGTGAATATGAGGCGGGGGGGCAAGAGACCCAGTACTTC.

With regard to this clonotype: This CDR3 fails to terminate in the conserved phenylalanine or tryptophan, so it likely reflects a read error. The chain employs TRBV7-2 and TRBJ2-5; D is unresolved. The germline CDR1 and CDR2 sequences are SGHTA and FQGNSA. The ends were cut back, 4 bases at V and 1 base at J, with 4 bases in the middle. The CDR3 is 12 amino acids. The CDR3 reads CASSSPQETQYL. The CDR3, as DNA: TGTGCCAGCAGCTCACCCCAAGAGACCCAGTACCTC.

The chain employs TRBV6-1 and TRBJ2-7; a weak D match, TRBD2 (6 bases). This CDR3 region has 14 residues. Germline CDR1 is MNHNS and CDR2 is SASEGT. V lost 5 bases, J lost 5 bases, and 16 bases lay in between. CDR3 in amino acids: CASSLSRGVDEQYF. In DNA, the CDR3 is TGTGCCAGCAGTCTTAGTCGCGGGGTAGACGAGCAGTACTTC.

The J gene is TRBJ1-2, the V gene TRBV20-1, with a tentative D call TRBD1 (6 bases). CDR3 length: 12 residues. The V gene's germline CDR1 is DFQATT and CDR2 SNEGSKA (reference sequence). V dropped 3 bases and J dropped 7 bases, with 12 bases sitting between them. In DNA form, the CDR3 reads TGCAGTGCTAGTGGGGGGGCCGGTGGCTACACCTTC. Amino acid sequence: CSASGGAGGYTF.

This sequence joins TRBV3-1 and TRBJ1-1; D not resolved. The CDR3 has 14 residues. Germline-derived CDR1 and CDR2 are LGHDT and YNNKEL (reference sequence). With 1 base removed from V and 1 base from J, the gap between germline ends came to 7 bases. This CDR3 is CASSQVTGNTEAFF. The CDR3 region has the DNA TGTGCCAGCAGCCAAGTCACTGGGAACACTGAAGCTTTCTTT.

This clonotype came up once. CDR3 sequence: CASSVAAGGEDGYTF. In DNA form, the CDR3 reads TGTGCCAGCAGCGTAGCGGCAGGGGGCGAGGATGGCTACACCTTC. This rearrangement joins TRBV9 to TRBJ1-2; 8 bases fit TRBD1. Germline-derived CDR1 and CDR2 are SGDLS and YYNGEE. The CDR3 runs to 15 residues. Trimming cost V 0 bases and J 6 bases; bases outside gene matches: 7.

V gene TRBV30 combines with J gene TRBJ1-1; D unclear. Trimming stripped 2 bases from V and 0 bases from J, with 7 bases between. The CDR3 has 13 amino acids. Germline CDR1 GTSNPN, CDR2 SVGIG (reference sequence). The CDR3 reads CAWSYPLNTEAFF. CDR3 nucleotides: TGTGCCTGGAGTTATCCACTGAACACTGAAGCTTTCTTT. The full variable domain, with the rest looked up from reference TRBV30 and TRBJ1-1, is SQTIHQWPATLVQPVGSPLSLECTVEGTSNPNLYWYRQAAGRGLQLLFYSVGIGQISSEVPQNLSASRPQDRQFILSSKKLLLSDSGFYLCAWSYPLNTEAFFGQGTRLTVV.

The CDR3 DNA is TGTGCCAGCAGCTTGATTGTGAGCTCCTACAATGAGCAGTTCTTC. Protein: CASSLIVSSYNEQFF. The chain employs TRBV5-6 and TRBJ2-1, with no clear D. V gave up 1 base and J gave up 0 bases, with 8 bases separating them. CDR1 is SGHDT and CDR2 is YYEEEE in the germline V gene. This CDR3 spans 15 amino acids. The full variable domain, in which reference TRBV5-6 and TRBJ2-1 provide the parts outside the CDR3, is DAGVTQSPTHLIKTRGQQVTLRCSPKSGHDTVSWYQQALGQGPQFIFQYYEEEERQRGNFPDRFSGHQFPNYSSELNVNALLLGDSALYLCASSLIVSSYNEQFFGPGTRLTVL.

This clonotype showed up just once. The CDR3 loop is CASSHNDPGWAHNEQFF. DNA of the CDR3: TGTGCCAGCAGTCACAACGATCCAGGGTGGGCCCACAATGAGCAGTTCTTC. V is TRBV12-3 or TRBV12-4 and J is TRBJ2-1, with D tentatively TRBD1 (5 bases). With 5 bases removed from V and 5 bases from J, the gap between germline ends came to 22 bases. This CDR3 is built from 17 residues.

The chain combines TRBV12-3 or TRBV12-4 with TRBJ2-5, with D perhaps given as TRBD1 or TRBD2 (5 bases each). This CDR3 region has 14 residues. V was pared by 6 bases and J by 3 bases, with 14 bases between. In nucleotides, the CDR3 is TGTGCCAGCAGCCCAGGGACGGCGGAAGAGACCCAGTACTTC. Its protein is CASSPGTAEETQYF.

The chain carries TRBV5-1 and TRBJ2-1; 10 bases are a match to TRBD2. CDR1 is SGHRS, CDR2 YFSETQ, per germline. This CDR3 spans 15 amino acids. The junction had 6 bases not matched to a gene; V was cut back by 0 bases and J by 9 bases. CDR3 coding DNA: TGCGCCAGCAGCTTGGCACTAGCGGGGACATTTGAGCAGTTCTTC. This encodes CASSLALAGTFEQFF.

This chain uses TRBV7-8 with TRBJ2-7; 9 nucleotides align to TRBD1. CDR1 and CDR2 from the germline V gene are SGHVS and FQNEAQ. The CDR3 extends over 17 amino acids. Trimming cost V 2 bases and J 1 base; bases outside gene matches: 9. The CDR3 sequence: CASSLRAPGQGSYEQYF. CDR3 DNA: TGTGCCAGCAGCTTAAGGGCGCCGGGACAGGGTTCCTACGAGCAGTACTTC.

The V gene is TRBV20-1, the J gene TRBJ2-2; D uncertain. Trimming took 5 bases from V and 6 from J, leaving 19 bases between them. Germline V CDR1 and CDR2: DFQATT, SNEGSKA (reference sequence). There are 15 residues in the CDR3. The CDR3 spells CSARPGSVSSGELFF. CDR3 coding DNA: TGCAGTGCTCGCCCCGGTTCTGTCTCCTCCGGGGAGCTGTTTTTT.

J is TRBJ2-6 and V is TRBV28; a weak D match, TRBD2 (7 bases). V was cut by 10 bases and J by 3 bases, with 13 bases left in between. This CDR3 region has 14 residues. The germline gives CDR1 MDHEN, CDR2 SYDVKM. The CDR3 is CAIQGRDGANVLTF. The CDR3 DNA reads TGTGCCATTCAGGGGAGGGATGGGGCCAACGTCCTGACTTTC.

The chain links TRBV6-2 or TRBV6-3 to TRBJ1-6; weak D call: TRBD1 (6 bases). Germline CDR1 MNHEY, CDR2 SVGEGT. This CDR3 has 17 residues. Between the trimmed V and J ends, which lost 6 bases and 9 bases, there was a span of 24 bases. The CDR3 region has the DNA TGTGCCAGCAGCGACACCGCATACGGGACAAGGGGTTCACCCCTCCACTTT. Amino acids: CASSDTAYGTRGSPLHF.

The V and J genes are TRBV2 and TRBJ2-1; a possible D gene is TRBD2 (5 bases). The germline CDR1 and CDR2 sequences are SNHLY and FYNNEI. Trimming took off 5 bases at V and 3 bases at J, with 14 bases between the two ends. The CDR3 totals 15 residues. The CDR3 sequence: CASSRTDSDYNEQFF. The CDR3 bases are TGTGCCAGCAGTCGCACGGACTCGGACTACAATGAGCAGTTCTTC.

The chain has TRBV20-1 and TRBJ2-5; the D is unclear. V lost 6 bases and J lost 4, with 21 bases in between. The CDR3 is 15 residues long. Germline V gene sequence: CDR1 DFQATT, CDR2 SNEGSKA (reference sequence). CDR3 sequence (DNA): TGCAGTGCCCCTTTGGGTAGGGCCTGGGGAGAGACCCAGTACTTC. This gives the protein CSAPLGRAWGETQYF.

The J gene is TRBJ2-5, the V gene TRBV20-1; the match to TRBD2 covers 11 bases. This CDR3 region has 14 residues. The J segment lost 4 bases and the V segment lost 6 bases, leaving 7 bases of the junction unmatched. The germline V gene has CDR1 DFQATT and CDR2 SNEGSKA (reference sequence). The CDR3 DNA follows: TGCAGTGCCCGACTAGCGGGGAGTCCAGAGACCCAGTACTTC. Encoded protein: CSARLAGSPETQYF.